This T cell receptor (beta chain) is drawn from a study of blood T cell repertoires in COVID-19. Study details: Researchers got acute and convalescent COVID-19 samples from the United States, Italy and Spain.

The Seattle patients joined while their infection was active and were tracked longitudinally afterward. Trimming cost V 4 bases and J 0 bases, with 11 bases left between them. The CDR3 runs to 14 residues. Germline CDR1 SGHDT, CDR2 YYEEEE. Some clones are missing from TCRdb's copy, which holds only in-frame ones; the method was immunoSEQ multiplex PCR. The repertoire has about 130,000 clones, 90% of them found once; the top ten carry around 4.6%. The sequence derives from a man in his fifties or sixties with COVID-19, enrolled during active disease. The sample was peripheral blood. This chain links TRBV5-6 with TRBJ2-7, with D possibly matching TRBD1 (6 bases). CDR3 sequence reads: CASSPRQVSYEQYF. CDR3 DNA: TGTGCCAGCAGCCCACGACAGGTCTCCTACGAGCAGTACTTC.